The 18 T cell receptor beta chains below come from one sample, sequenced in a study of T cell repertoires in cytomegalovirus infection. TCRdb processed the reads anew with MiXCR; each CDR3 protein has one entry. The table has some 800,000 distinct CDR3 sequences, less than 35% seen once. Which antigens these TCRs recognize remains unknown. This specimen was cultured CD8+ T cells from PBMCs, taken from culture after CMV antigen stimulation. Receptors were obtained from a human donor in good health (CMV status not recorded). Some clones in this sample may be carry-over from other donors' samples.

This clonotype was seen a few times. The V call is TRBV11-2, the J call TRBJ2-1; D perhaps matches TRBD2 (6 bases). This CDR3 is built from 14 residues. Trimming took off 5 bases at V and 4 bases at J, with 12 bases between the two ends. CDR1 SGHAT and CDR2 FQNNGV come from the germline V gene. The CDR3 sequence is CASSPWGLYNEQFF. CDR3 bases: TGTGCCAGCAGCCCATGGGGACTGTACAATGAGCAGTTCTTC.

Here the CDR3 reads CAISELYRGFSPLHF. CDR3 coding DNA: TGTGCCATCAGTGAGTTATATAGGGGTTTCTCACCCCTCCACTTT. The rearrangement uses TRBV10-3 and TRBJ1-6; weak D call: TRBD1 (5 bases). The V gene's germline CDR1 is ENHRY and CDR2 SYGVKD. This CDR3 spans 15 amino acids. V was clipped by 1 base and J by 10 bases, with 14 bases between them.

This chain joins TRBV7-6 and TRBJ1-1; weak D call: TRBD1 (5 bases). CDR1 and CDR2 (germline): SGHVS, FNYEAQ. Trimming removed 2 bases at V and 12 bases at J, with 13 bases between. CDR3 length: 12 residues. The CDR3: CASSLSTWGTFF. As DNA, the CDR3 is TGTGCCAGCAGCTTATCTACCTGGGGGACTTTCTTT.

This clonotype was recorded at least ten times. The V gene is TRBV7-9, the J gene TRBJ2-5; the match to TRBD2 covers 11 bases. The junction had 9 bases not matched to a gene; V was cut back by 3 bases and J by 3 bases. The CDR3 covers 17 residues. Per the germline V gene, CDR1 is SEHNR and CDR2 is FQNEAQ (reference sequence). The CDR3 region has the DNA TGTGCCAGCAGCTTGCGACTGGGACTAGCGGTTGAAGAGACCCAGTACTTC. The encoded protein is CASSLRLGLAVEETQYF. The variable domain in full, with the rest retrieved from reference TRBV7-9 and TRBJ2-5, is DTGVSQNPRHKITKRGQNVTFRCDPISEHNRLYWYRQTLGQGPEFLTYFQNEAQLEKSRLLSDRFSAERPKGSFSTLEIQRTEQGDSAMYLCASSLRLGLAVEETQYFGPGTRLLVL.

There are many counts of this clonotype. The chain employs TRBV12-3 or TRBV12-4 and TRBJ1-1; unclear D gene. This CDR3 region has 13 residues. With 3 bases removed from V and 8 bases from J, the gap between germline ends came to 13 bases. The CDR3 DNA follows: TGTGCCAGCAGTTTTCTTACAGTCATGGAAGCTTTCTTT. Translating it yields CASSFLTVMEAFF.

CDR3 bases: TGCGCCAGCAGTCAAAACAGGGAGAGCAATCAGCCCCAGCATTTT. Translation gives CASSQNRESNQPQHF. This rearrangement joins TRBV23-1 to TRBJ1-5; possible D gene TRBD1, 6 bases. TRBV23-1 belongs to the ORF category, with a function that is uncertain. Between the trimmed V and J ends, which lost 2 bases and 1 base, there was a span of 9 bases. The CDR3 is 15 residues long.

This clonotype has ten or more counts. V gene TRBV7-2 combines with J gene TRBJ1-2, with 7 positions matching TRBD1. J lost 3 bases, V lost 5 bases, and 6 bases had no gene match. Germline V gene data show CDR1 as SGHTA and CDR2 as FQGNSA. CDR3 length: 14 amino acids. The CDR3 loop reads CASSPTQGYYGYTF. The CDR3 bases are TGTGCCAGCAGCCCAACACAGGGGTACTATGGCTACACCTTC.

This clonotype appeared a few times. The J gene is TRBJ1-2, the V gene TRBV9; 8 bases are a match to TRBD1. The CDR3 has 13 amino acids. J gave up 7 bases and V 7 bases, and 9 bases lay outside the gene matches. Germline CDR1 SGDLS, CDR2 YYNGEE. CDR3 residues: CASGAGRGLGYTF. CDR3 in DNA: TGTGCCAGCGGCGCCGGCAGGGGGCTTGGCTACACCTTC.

This clonotype was picked up a small number of times. The CDR3 DNA reads TGTGCCAGCAGTGAAGCGCAACCGGGTACAGGGAACACCATATATTTT. Protein sequence: CASSEAQPGTGNTIYF. J is TRBJ1-3 and V is TRBV6-1; TRBD1 might be the D (6 bases). V lost 0 bases and J lost 7, with 16 bases in between. CDR3 length equals 16 residues. From germline, CDR1 is MNHNS and CDR2 SASEGT.

The V gene is TRBV12-3 or TRBV12-4, the J gene TRBJ2-1, with TRBD2 identical over 7 bases. The CDR3 is 16 residues long. The V gene end was trimmed by 5 bases and the J gene end by 0 bases; junction bases not matched to a gene: 7. The CDR3 protein is CASSETSKSSYNEQFF. The CDR3 coding sequence is TGTGCCAGCAGTGAGACTAGCAAGAGCTCCTACAATGAGCAGTTCTTC.

V is TRBV27 and J is TRBJ1-5; unclear D gene. Germline V gene data show CDR1 as MNHEY and CDR2 as SMNVEV (reference sequence). The CDR3 runs to 12 residues. V dropped 6 bases and J dropped 6 bases, with 9 bases sitting between them. The CDR3 is CASSHTRQPQHF. As DNA, the CDR3 is TGTGCCAGCAGCCACACTCGTCAGCCCCAGCATTTT.

V and J are TRBV6-2 or TRBV6-3 and TRBJ2-1; TRBD2 matches at 11 bases. The germline V gene encodes CDR1 MNHEY and CDR2 SVGEGT. J was trimmed by 4 bases and V by 2 bases; bases with no gene match: 13. The CDR3 covers 19 residues. The CDR3 protein is CASSYPGLAGSGRYNEQFF. CDR3 coding DNA: TGTGCCAGCAGTTACCCCGGACTAGCGGGCTCGGGCAGGTACAATGAGCAGTTCTTC.

This clonotype showed up just a few times. The J gene is TRBJ2-2, the V gene TRBV7-9; 12 bases agree with TRBD1. This CDR3 is 18 amino acids long. V was clipped by 4 bases and J by 3 bases; unmatched bases: 9. Germline V CDR1 and CDR2: SEHNR, FQNEAQ (reference sequence). Written as DNA, the CDR3 is TGTGCCAGCAGCTCCCCCGGGACAGGGGGCGAGGACACCGGGGAGCTGTTTTTT. Translation: CASSSPGTGGEDTGELFF.

This CDR3 is CASSLRGSGGYTF. The CDR3 DNA reads TGTGCCAGCAGTTTACGGGGATCGGGTGGCTACACCTTC. The chain links TRBV27 to TRBJ1-2; D gene ambiguous. Germline CDR1 MNHEY, CDR2 SMNVEV (reference sequence). Trimming stripped 2 bases from V and 7 bases from J, with 11 bases between. The CDR3 spans 13 residues.

The chain carries TRBV29-1 and TRBJ1-1; D is unresolved. V was shortened by 2 bases and J by 4 bases, with 8 bases between the two germline ends. The CDR3 runs to 12 residues. Germline CDR1 is SQVTM and CDR2 is ANQGSEA. CDR3 sequence (DNA): TGCAGCGTTGAAAAGGGCAGCACTGAAGCTTTCTTT. Its translation is CSVEKGSTEAFF.

This clonotype was observed at least ten times. V usage is TRBV7-2 and J usage is TRBJ2-7; TRBD2 matches 15 bases. Trimming at V came to 4 bases and at J to 4 bases, leaving 2 bases not matched to a gene. Per germline, CDR1 SGHTA and CDR2 FQGNSA. The CDR3 is made up of 15 amino acids. CDR3 in amino acids: CASSWTSGGEYEQYF. In nucleotides, the CDR3 is TGTGCCAGCAGCTGGACTAGCGGGGGGGAGTACGAGCAGTACTTC.

This clonotype was detected ten times or more. CDR3 sequence (DNA): TGTGCCAGCAGCTTAAGCGCAGGGGGCGCAGACACTGAAGCTTTCTTT. Translation gives CASSLSAGGADTEAFF. The genes are TRBV7-8 and TRBJ1-1, with TRBD1 identical over 8 bases. The CDR3 consists of 16 residues. Trimming took 2 bases from V and 3 from J; bases not matched to a gene: 8. Germline V gene data show CDR1 as SGHVS and CDR2 as FQNEAQ.

The rearrangement links TRBV7-2 to TRBJ1-3; D uncertain. V shed 6 bases and J shed 2 bases, with 17 bases lying between them. The CDR3 has 16 residues. CDR1 is SGHTA and CDR2 is FQGNSA in the germline V gene. CDR3 nucleotides: TGTGCCAGCAGTTTTCTCAGAGGGCAGGCTGGAAACACCATATATTTT. Protein: CASSFLRGQAGNTIYF.